The clone carrying this T cell receptor beta chain was counted once. The entry originates in a study of blood T cell repertoires in COVID-19. Study overall: Nucleic acid was either cDNA or gDNA, and it came from T cells, B-cell-depleted T cells, or PBMCs.

CDR3 size: 17 residues. V lost 0 bases and J 3 bases, leaving 17 bases between the germline ends. Germline CDR1 is SGHTA and CDR2 is FQGNSA. Per the original data handling: Cell counts per sample came from amplifying reference gene primers. Profiling relied on immunoSEQ multiplex PCR, and the TCRdb table lists in-frame clones only, not all of them. The D gene and trimming were derived from the DNA, and the V and J assignments and clone size from that table. The table lists 110,000 to 150,000 clones, nearly 85% of them singletons. Sequenced input: peripheral blood. This receptor was taken from a human donor in a cohort sampled during active COVID-19. The V call is TRBV7-2, the J call TRBJ1-1, with no clear D. The DNA of the CDR3 is TGTGCCAGCAGCTTAGCCCGCCCGAGGACTAGGGACACTGAAGCTTTCTTT. Its translation: CASSLARPRTRDTEAFF.